This T cell receptor beta chain was recorded in a study of blood T cells in healthy people across ages. Study-wide results and caveats: PBMC samples, being unsorted, prevented any conclusive comparison of naive and antigen-experienced cells.

A second roughly 7 to 11 cycle PCR used barcoded and J-beta primers. TCRdb analysed the 5' RACE reads with MiXCR anew, one entry per CDR3 protein. The sample includes 850,000 to 1,300,000 distinct CDR3 sequences, roughly 45% of them seen just once. At least 7 million PBMCs were isolated per sample. Details on this clonotype: Antigen specificity is unknown.

CDR1 and CDR2 from the germline V gene are DFQATT and SNEGSKA (reference sequence). The CDR3 consists of 12 residues. The receptor comes from a woman aged 60-75 years in good health. The sequencing sample was made of blood. The chain carries TRBV20-1 and TRBJ2-4; D is possibly TRBD1 or TRBD2 (5 bases each). The J call could be wrong; TRBJ2-7 is a better fit for the DNA end. CDR3 protein: CSAAGTLYEQYF. The CDR3 coding sequence is TGCAGTGCTGCCGGGACCCTATACGAGCAGTACTTC.